This T cell receptor (beta chain) came from a study of cytotoxic CD8 clonotypes in ibrutinib-treated CLL. Study outcomes and limitations: Treatment saw public clonotypes, which were uncommon, either contract or stay stable. The times at which samples were taken varied between sustained-remission and progressing patients. Having risen at ibrutinib response, clonality had fallen back toward baseline by progression.

As to this clone: Its specificity is not known.

The CDR3 has 14 amino acids. V was shortened by 2 bases and J by 4 bases, with 6 bases between the two germline ends. CDR1 and CDR2 (germline): LNHNV, YYDKDF (reference sequence). Sequencing used immunoSEQ multiplex PCR; TCRdb keeps in-frame clones, though not all of them. The profile shows 130,000 to 150,000 clones, approximately 90% of them singletons. Specimen: PBMCs, collected after 12 months of ibrutinib treatment. The rearrangement joins TRBV15 to TRBJ2-6; D unresolved. The receptor was derived from a human donor with chronic lymphocytic leukemia. CDR3 amino acids: CATSRSVGANVLTF. In DNA, the CDR3 is TGTGCCACCAGCAGAAGTGTAGGGGCCAACGTCCTGACTTTC.